Given below is one T cell receptor beta chain in context. Trimming left V 5 bases short and J 8 bases short, with 12 bases between. The germline CDR1 and CDR2 sequences are SEHNR and FQNEAQ (reference sequence). CDR3 length equals 12 residues. These data originate in a study of control samples from healthy donors and cancer patients. This table comes from immunoSEQ multiplex PCR, and its TCRdb copy is limited to in-frame clones, with some not included. Of 95,000 to 110,000 clones listed, around 89% are singletons. Sequencing was carried out using PBMCs. This receptor was identified in a man in his fifties or sixties with lung cancer. The genes are TRBV7-9 and TRBJ1-2; D is uncertain. DNA for the CDR3: TGTGCCAGCAGCCCCGACGAAGAAGGCTACACCTTC. Translated, it gives CASSPDEEGYTF. Using reference TRBV7-9 and TRBJ1-2 for the parts outside the CDR3, the full variable domain is DTGVSQNPRHKITKRGQNVTFRCDPISEHNRLYWYRQTLGQGPEFLTYFQNEAQLEKSRLLSDRFSAERPKGSFSTLEIQRTEQGDSAMYLCASSPDEEGYTFGSGTRLTVV.